The T cell receptor beta chain described here comes from a study of blood T cell repertoires in COVID-19. About the study: Collection of acute and convalescent COVID-19 samples took place in the United States, Italy and Spain. PBMCs, B-cell-depleted T cells, or T cells provided the cDNA or gDNA that made up the material.

Under the authors' procedure: Quantification of nucleated cells was approximated via reference gene primer amplification. TCRdb's table, derived via immunoSEQ multiplex PCR, lists solely in-frame clones and lacks some. V and J calls and clone size are as listed in that table; D and trimming were resolved from the DNA. This table has about 220,000 clones, around 80% appearing once. Per the germline V gene, CDR1 is SGHDT and CDR2 is YYEEEE. This CDR3 has 16 amino acids. V was clipped by 0 bases and J by 6 bases, with 17 bases between them. The receptor's source is a man aged 50-60 years with active or convalescent COVID-19. The sample taken for sequencing was peripheral blood. The rearrangement uses TRBV5-6 and TRBJ2-3, with a tentative D call TRBD2 (6 bases). The CDR3: CASSLVTGVDADTQYF. The CDR3 DNA reads TGTGCCAGCAGCTTGGTTACGGGAGTGGATGCGGATACGCAGTATTTT. Variable domain in full (rest from reference TRBV5-6 and TRBJ2-3): DAGVTQSPTHLIKTRGQQVTLRCSPKSGHDTVSWYQQALGQGPQFIFQYYEEEERQRGNFPDRFSGHQFPNYSSELNVNALLLGDSALYLCASSLVTGVDADTQYFGPGTRLTVL.